The sample holds many counts of the clone carrying this T cell receptor beta chain. Its antigen is unknown. This specimen comes from a study of T-cell reconstitution after alpha-beta-depleted transplantation in children. Findings of the study overall: T-cell counts and diversity at one year post-transplant came mainly from newly produced T cells. Expanded graft clones, several hundred of them, were reportedly the source of alpha-beta T cells about two months after transplant. Surviving recipient cells, namely T cells and thymic progenitors, were the source of high day-60 TCRbeta diversity in some patients.

During its preparation, the TCRbeta library received unique molecular identifiers. MiXCR, applied by TCRdb to the PCR reads, yields one record per CDR3 protein. The table has roughly 500,000 distinct CDR3 sequences, about 11% seen once. This specimen was PBMCs, taken before TCRalphabeta/CD19-depleted stem cell transplant. This TCR was sampled from a child aged 2 to 15 with inherited bone marrow failure, due to receive a stem cell transplant.

CDR3 sequence (DNA): TGTGCCAGCAGGGACCGGGACTCATCCCCTTACGAGCAGTACTTC. This translates into CASRDRDSSPYEQYF. The V and J genes are TRBV12-3 or TRBV12-4 and TRBJ2-7; perhaps TRBD2 as D (6 bases). There are 15 residues in the CDR3. The V and J ends lost 6 bases and 4 bases respectively, with 19 bases between them.